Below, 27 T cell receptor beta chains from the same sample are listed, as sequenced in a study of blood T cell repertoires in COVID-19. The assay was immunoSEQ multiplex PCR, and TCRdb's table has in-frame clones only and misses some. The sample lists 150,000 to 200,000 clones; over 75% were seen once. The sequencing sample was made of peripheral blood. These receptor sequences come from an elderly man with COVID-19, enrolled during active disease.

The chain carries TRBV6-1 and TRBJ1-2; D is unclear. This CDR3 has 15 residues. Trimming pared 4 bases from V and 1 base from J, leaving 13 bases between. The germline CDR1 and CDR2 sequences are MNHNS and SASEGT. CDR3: CASSAIRELNYGYTF. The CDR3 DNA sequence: TGTGCCAGCAGTGCCATCCGGGAGCTTAACTATGGCTACACCTTC.

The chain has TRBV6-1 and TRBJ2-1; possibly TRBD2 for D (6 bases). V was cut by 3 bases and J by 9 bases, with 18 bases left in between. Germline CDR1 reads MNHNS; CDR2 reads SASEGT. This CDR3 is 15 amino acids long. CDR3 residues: CASSDGGVGRGEQFF. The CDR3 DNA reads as TGTGCCAGCAGTGACGGCGGGGTCGGCCGTGGTGAGCAGTTCTTC.

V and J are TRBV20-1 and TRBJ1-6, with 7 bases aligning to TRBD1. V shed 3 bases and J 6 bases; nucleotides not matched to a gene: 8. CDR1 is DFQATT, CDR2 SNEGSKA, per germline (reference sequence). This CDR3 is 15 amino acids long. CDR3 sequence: CSASGVGTANSPLHF. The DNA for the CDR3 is TGCAGTGCTAGTGGTGTCGGGACAGCTAATTCACCCCTCCACTTT.

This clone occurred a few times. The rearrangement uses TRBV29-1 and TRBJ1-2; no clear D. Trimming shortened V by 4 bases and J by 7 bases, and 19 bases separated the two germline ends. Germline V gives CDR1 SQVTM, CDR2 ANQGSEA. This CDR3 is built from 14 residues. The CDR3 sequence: CSVVSRVGPLGYTF. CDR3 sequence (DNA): TGCAGCGTTGTATCTCGTGTTGGCCCTCTTGGCTACACCTTC.

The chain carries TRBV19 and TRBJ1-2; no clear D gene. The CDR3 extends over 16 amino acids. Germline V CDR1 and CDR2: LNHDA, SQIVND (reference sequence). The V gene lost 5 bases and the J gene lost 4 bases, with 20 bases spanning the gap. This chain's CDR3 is CASSVGGGQATYGYTF. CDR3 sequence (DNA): TGTGCCAGTAGTGTTGGAGGTGGCCAGGCGACCTATGGCTACACCTTC.

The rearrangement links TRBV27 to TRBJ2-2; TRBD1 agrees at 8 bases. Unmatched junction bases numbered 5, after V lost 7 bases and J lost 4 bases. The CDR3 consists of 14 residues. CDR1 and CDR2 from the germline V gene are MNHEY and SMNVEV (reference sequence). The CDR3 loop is CASTLTGVTGELFF. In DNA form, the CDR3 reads TGTGCCAGCACCCTGACAGGGGTCACCGGGGAGCTGTTTTTT.

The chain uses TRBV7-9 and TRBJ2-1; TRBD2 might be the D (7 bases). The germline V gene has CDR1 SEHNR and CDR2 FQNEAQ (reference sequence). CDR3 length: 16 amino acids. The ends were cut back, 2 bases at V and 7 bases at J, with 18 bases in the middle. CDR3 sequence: CASSLRTGAGTNEQFF. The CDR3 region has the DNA TGTGCCAGCAGCTTACGGACTGGAGCGGGGACAAATGAGCAGTTCTTC.

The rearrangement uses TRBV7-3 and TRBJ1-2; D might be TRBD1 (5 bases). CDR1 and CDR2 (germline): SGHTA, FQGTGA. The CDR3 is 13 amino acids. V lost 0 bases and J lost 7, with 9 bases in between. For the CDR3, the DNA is TGTGCCAGCAGCTTAACAGGGGTGGGTGGCTACACCTTC. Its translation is CASSLTGVGGYTF.

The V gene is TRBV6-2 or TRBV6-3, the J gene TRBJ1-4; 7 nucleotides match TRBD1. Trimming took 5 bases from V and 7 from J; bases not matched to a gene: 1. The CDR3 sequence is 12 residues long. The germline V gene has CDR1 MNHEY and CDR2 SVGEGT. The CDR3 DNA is TGTGCCAGCAGTGGGGACAGTGAAAAACTGTTTTTT. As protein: CASSGDSEKLFF.

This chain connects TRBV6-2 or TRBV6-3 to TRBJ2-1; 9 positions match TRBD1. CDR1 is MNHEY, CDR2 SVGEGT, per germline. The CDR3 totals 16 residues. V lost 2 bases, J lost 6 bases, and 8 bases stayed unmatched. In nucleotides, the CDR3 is TGTGCCAGCAGTTACCGGGGACAGGGAGGACGCAATGAGCAGTTCTTC. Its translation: CASSYRGQGGRNEQFF.

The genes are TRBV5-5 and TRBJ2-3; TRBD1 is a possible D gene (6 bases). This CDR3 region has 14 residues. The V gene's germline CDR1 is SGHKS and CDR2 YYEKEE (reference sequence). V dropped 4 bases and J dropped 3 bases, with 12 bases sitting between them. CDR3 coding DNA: TGTGCCAGCAGCCCCGGACAGAGGACAGATACGCAGTATTTT. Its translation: CASSPGQRTDTQYF.

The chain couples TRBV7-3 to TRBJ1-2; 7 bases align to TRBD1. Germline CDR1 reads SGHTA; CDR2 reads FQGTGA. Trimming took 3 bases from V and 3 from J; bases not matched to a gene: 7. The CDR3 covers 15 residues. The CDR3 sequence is CASSFRQGLYYGYTF. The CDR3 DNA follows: TGTGCCAGCAGCTTCCGACAGGGTTTGTACTATGGCTACACCTTC.

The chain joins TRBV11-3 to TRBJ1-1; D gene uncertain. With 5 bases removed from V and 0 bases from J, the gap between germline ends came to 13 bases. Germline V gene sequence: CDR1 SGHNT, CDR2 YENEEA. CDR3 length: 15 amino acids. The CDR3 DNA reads TGTGCCAGCAGCCCGGGTAGGAACCTGAACACTGAAGCTTTCTTT. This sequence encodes CASSPGRNLNTEAFF.

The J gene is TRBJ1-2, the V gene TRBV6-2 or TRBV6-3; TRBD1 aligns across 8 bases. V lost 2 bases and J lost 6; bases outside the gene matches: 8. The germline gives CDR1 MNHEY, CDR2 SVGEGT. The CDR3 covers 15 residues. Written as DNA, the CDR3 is TGTGCCAGCAGTTACGGGATGACAGGGGCTAATGGCTACACCTTC. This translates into CASSYGMTGANGYTF.

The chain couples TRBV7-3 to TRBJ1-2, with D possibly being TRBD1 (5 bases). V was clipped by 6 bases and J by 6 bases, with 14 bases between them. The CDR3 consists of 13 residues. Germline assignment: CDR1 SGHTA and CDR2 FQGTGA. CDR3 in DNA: TGTGCCAGCAGGGGCCAGGGCACGAATGGCTACACCTTC. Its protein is CASRGQGTNGYTF.

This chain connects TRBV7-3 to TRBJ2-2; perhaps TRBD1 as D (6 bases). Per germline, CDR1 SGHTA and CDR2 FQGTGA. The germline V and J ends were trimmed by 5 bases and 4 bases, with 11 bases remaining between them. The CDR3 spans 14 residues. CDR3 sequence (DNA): TGTGCCAGCAGCCAGAGGGGGACCACCGGGGAGCTGTTTTTT. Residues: CASSQRGTTGELFF. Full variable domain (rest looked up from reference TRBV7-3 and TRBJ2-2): GAGVSQTPSNKVTEKGKYVELRCDPISGHTALYWYRQSLGQGPEFLIYFQGTGAADDSGLPNDRFFAVRPEGSVSTLKIQRTERGDSAVYLCASSQRGTTGELFFGEGSRLTVL.

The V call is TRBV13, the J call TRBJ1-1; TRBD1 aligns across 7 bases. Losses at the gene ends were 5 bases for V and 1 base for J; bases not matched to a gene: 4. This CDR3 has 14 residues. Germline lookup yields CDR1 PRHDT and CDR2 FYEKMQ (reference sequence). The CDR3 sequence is CASSPRDRNTEAFF. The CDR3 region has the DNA TGTGCCAGCAGCCCCCGGGACAGGAACACTGAAGCTTTCTTT. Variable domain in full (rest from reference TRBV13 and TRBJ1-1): AAGVIQSPRHLIKEKRETATLKCYPIPRHDTVYWYQQGPGQDPQFLISFYEKMQSDKGSIPDRFSAQQFSDYHSELNMSSLELGDSALYFCASSPRDRNTEAFFGQGTRLTVV.

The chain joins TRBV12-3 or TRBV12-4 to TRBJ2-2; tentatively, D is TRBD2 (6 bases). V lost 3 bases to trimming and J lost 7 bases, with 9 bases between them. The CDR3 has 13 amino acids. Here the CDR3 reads CASSLTGVGELFF. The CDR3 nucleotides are TGTGCCAGCAGTTTGACGGGGGTCGGGGAGCTGTTTTTT.

CDR3 loop: CASSMGQVKNSPLHF. In DNA, the CDR3 is TGTGCCAGTAGTATGGGACAGGTCAAAAATTCACCCCTCCACTTT. The V call is TRBV19, the J call TRBJ1-6; 8 bases fit TRBD1. The CDR3 covers 15 residues. J gave up 7 bases and V 3 bases, and 5 bases lay outside the gene matches. Germline V lookup: CDR1 LNHDA, CDR2 SQIVND (reference sequence).

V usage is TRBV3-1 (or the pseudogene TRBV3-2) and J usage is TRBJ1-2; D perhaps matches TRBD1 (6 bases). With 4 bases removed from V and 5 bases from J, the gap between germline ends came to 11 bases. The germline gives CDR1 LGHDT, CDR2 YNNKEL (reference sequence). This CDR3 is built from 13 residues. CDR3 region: CASSLKGTYGYTF. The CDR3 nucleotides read TGTGCCAGCAGCCTTAAGGGGACATATGGCTACACCTTC.

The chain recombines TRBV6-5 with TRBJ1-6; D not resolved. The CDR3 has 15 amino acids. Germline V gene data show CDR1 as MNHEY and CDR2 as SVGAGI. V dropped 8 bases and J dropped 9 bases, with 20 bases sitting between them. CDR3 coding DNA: TGTGCCAGCGGATCTCTTGGGCTTATAGTTTCACCCCTCCACTTT. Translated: CASGSLGLIVSPLHF.

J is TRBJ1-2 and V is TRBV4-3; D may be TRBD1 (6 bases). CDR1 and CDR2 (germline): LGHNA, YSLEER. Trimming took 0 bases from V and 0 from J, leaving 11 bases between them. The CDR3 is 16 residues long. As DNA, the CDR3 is TGCGCCAGCAGCCAAGAGCCCGGGACAACTAACTATGGCTACACCTTC. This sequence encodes CASSQEPGTTNYGYTF.

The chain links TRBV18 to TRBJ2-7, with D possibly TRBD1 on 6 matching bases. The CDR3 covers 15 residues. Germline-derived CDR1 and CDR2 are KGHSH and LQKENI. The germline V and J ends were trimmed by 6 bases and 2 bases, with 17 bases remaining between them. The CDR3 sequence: CASSPGQTGPYEQYF. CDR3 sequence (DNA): TGTGCCAGCTCTCCCGGACAGACGGGCCCCTACGAGCAGTACTTC.

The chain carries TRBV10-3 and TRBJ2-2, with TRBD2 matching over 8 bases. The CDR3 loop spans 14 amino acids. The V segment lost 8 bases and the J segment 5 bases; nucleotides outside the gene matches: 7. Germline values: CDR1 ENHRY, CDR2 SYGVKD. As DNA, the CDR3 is TGTGCCATCGCTGCGGGCGGGGGGACCGGGGAGCTGTTTTTT. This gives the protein CAIAAGGGTGELFF.

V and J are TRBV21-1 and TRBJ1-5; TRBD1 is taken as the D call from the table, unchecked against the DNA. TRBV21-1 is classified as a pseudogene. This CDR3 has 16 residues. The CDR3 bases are TGTGCCAGCAACTTATCCCAGGGCTGGGGTTTTCAGCCCCAGCATTTT. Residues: CASNLSQGWGFQPQHF.

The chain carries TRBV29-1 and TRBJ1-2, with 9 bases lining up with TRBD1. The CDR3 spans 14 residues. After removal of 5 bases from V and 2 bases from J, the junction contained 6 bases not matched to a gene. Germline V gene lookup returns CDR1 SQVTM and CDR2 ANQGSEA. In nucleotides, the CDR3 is TGCAGCGTTACCCGTGGGACAGGGAACTATGGCTACACCTTC. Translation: CSVTRGTGNYGYTF. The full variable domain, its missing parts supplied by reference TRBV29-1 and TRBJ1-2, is SAVISQKPSRDICQRGTSLTIQCQVDSQVTMMFWYRQQPGQSLTLIATANQGSEATYESGFVIDKFPISRPNLTFSTLTVSNMSPEDSSIYLCSVTRGTGNYGYTFGSGTRLTVV.

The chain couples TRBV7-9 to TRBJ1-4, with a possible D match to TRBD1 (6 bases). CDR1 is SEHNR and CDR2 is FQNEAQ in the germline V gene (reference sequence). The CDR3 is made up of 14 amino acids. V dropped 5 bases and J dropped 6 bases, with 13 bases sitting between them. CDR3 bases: TGTGCCAGCAGCGAGGGGGGGAAGCATGAAAAACTGTTTTTT. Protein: CASSEGGKHEKLFF.